This TCR beta chain derives from a study of T cells in Graves' hyperthyroidism and ophthalmopathy. About the research overall: Peripheral blood was obtained at initial diagnosis, preceding any treatment.

Researchers amplified the TCR beta CDR3 regions from RNA transcripts. Researchers ran a first-round RT-PCR on the TCR CDR3 using the HTBI primer set. Each CDR3 protein is one row after TCRdb ran MiXCR on the multiplex PCR reads. Of about 560,000 distinct CDR3 sequences listed, 16% are singletons. Pregnant or lactating patients were excluded, as were those with uncontrolled infection or other autoimmune disease. The CDR3 contains 13 residues. V shed 3 bases and J shed 7 bases, with 11 bases lying between them. The V gene's germline CDR1 is SGHTA and CDR2 FQGNSA. Study-wide points: A model using 13 V-J features told ophthalmopathy apart from stable hyperthyroidism.

This clonotype was picked up a small number of times. Its matching antigen is unknown. The rearrangement links TRBV7-2 to TRBJ2-3; D is undetermined. The sample taken for sequencing was blood. The origin of this receptor is a woman aged 18-30 years with Graves' hyperthyroidism. The CDR3 loop is CASSFGLIYTQYF. As DNA, the CDR3 is TGTGCCAGCAGCTTCGGGCTTATTTATACGCAGTATTTT.